This T cell receptor beta chain was profiled in a study of T cells expressing NK-cell markers. The overall study: Investigators obtained TCR beta repertoires from sorted CD3+CD56+NKG2C+, CD3+CD56+NKG2C- and CD3+CD56-NKG2C+ T cells.

No DNA is given; TCRdb re-called the 5' RACE reads and lists each CDR3 protein once. The sample data list about 260,000 distinct CDR3 sequences. Details on this clonotype: What it binds is unknown.

Study-level points and caveats: Roughly six donors had dominant NKG2C+ clonotypes that comprised roughly 1.0-8% of their CD8+ T cells.

CDR3 size: 16 residues. This chain connects TRBV12-3 or TRBV12-4 to TRBJ1-4; without DNA, the TCRdb call of TRBD1 cannot be checked. Material for sequencing was blood T cells: a sorted CD56 or NKG2C T cell subset, CD4+ or CD8+ T cells, or bulk PBMC T cells (not recorded which). The sequence was obtained from a man younger than 30 in good health. This CDR3 is CASSLIRQATNEKLFF.